What follows describes a single TCR beta chain. As yet, its antigen is unknown. A junction end diverges from the germline sequence, so it may reflect a read error. These data originate in a study of shared clonotypes between healthy human individuals. Notes on the study in general: Clonotype sharing among donors was expected to depend on sequencing depth.

The test was conducted at deep level. Profiling relied on immunoSEQ multiplex PCR, and the TCRdb table lists in-frame clones only, not all of them. The sample records about 2 million clones, 85% to 95% being singletons. CDR3 size: 13 residues. The germline V gene has CDR1 SGHNT and CDR2 YYREEE (reference sequence). Donors comprised only Caucasian adults living in Nashville, Tennessee. The TCR comes from a man aged 18 to 30 in good health. Sequencing input: naive CD4+ T cells sorted from blood. Stated subset: CD45RA+ positively selected. The rearrangement uses TRBV5-4 and TRBJ2-5, with 7 nucleotides matching TRBD1. CDR3 sequence reads: CAGSYRGGETQYF. CDR3 bases: TGTGCCGGCAGCTACAGGGGTGGTGAGACCCAGTACTTC. The full variable domain, completed using reference TRBV5-4 and TRBJ2-5, is ETGVTQSPTHLIKTRGQQVTLRCSSQSGHNTVSWYQQALGQGPQFIFQYYREEENGRGNFPPRFSGLQFPNYSSELNVNALELDDSALYLCAGSYRGGETQYFGPGTRLLVL.